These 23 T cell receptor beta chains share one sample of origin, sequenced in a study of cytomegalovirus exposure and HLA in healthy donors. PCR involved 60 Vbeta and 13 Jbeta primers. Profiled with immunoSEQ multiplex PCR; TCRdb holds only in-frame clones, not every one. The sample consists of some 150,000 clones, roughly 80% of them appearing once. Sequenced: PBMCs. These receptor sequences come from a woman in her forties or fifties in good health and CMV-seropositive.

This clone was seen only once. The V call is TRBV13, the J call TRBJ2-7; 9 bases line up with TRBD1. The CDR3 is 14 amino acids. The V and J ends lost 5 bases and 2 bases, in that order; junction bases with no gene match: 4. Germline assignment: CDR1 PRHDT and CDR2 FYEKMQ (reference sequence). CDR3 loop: CASSPGTGTYEQYF. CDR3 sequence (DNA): TGTGCCAGCAGCCCCGGGACAGGGACCTACGAGCAGTACTTC. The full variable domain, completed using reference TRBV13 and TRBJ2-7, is AAGVIQSPRHLIKEKRETATLKCYPIPRHDTVYWYQQGPGQDPQFLISFYEKMQSDKGSIPDRFSAQQFSDYHSELNMSSLELGDSALYFCASSPGTGTYEQYFGPGTRLTVT.

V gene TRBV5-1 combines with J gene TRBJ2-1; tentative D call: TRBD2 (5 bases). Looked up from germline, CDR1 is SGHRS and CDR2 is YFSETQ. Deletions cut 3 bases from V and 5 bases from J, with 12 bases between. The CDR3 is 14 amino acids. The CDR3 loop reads CASSYLALDNEQFF. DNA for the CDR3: TGCGCCAGCAGCTATCTAGCCCTGGACAATGAGCAGTTCTTC. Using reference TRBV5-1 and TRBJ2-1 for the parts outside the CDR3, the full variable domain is KAGVTQTPRYLIKTRGQQVTLSCSPISGHRSVSWYQQTPGQGLQFLFEYFSETQRNKGNFPGRFSGRQFSNSRSEMNVSTLELGDSALYLCASSYLALDNEQFFGPGTRLTVL.

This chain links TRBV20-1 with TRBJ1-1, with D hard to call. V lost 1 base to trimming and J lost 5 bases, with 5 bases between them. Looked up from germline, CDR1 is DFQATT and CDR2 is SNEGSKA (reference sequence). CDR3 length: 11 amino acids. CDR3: CSARVRTEAFF. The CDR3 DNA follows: TGCAGTGCTAGAGTTAGAACTGAAGCTTTCTTT.

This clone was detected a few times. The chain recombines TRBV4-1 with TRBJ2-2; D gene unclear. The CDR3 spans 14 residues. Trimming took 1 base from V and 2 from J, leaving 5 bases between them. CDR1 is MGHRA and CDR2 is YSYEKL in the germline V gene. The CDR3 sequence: CASSQGYNTGELFF. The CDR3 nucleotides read TGCGCCAGCAGCCAAGGCTACAACACCGGGGAGCTGTTTTTT.

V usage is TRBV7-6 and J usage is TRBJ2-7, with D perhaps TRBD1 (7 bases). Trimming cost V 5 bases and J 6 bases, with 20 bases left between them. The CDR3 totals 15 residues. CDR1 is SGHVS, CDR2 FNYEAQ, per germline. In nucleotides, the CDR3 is TGTGCCAGCAGCCGAGGGGCGGGACAGAGTTCCGAGCAGTACTTC. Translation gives CASSRGAGQSSEQYF.

The CDR3 spells CASSRVGYEQYF. CDR3 nucleotides: TGTGCCAGCAGCAGGGTGGGCTACGAGCAGTACTTC. The chain carries TRBV2 and TRBJ2-7; D may be TRBD1 (5 bases). This CDR3 comprises 12 residues. Germline-derived CDR1 and CDR2 are SNHLY and FYNNEI. Trimming cost V 6 bases and J 3 bases, with 9 bases left between them.

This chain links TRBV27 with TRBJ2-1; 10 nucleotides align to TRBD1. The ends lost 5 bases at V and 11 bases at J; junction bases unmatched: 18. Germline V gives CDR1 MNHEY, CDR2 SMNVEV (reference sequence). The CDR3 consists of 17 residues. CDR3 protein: CASSPGGQGPPFYKQFF. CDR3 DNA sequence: TGTGCCAGCAGTCCGGGGGGACAGGGGCCCCCATTCTACAAGCAGTTCTTC.

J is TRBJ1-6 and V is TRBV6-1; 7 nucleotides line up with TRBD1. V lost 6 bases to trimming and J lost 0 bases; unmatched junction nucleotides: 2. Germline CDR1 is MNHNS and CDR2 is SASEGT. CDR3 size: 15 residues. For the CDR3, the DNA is TGTGCCAGCAGGGACAGGAGCTCCTATAATTCACCCCTCCACTTT. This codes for CASRDRSSYNSPLHF.

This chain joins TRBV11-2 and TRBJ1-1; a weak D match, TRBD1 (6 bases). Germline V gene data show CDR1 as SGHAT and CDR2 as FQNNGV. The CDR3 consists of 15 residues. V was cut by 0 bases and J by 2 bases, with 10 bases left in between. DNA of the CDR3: TGTGCCAGCAGCTTAGACGACAGGAAAAACACTGAAGCTTTCTTT. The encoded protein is CASSLDDRKNTEAFF. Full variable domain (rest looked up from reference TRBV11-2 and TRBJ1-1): EAGVAQSPRYKIIEKRQSVAFWCNPISGHATLYWYQQILGQGPKLLIQFQNNGVVDDSQLPKDRFSAERLKGVDSTLKIQPAKLEDSAVYLCASSLDDRKNTEAFFGQGTRLTVV.

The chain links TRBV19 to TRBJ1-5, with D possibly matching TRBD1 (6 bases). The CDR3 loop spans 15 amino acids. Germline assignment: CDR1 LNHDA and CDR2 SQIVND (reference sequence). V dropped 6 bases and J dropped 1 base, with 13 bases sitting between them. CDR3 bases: TGTGCCAGTAGAACAGGGTCTGGGAGCAATCAGCCCCAGCATTTT. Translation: CASRTGSGSNQPQHF.

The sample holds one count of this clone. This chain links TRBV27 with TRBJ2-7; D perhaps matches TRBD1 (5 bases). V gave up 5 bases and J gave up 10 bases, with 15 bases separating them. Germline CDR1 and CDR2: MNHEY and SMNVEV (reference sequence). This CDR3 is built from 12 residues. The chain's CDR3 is CASSRPGLGQYF. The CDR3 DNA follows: TGTGCCAGCAGTAGACCAGGGCTTGGACAGTACTTC.

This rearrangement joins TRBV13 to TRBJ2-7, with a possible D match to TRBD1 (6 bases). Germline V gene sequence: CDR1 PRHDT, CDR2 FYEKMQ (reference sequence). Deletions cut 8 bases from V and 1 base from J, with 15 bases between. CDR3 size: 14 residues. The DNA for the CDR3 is TGTGCCAGCTCTCCTGGGGGCCGATCCTACGAGCAGTACTTC. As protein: CASSPGGRSYEQYF.

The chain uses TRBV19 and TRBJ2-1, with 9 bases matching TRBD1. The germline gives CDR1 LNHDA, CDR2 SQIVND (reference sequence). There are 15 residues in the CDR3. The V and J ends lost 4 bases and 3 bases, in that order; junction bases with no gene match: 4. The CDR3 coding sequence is TGTGCCAGTAGTAGAGGGACAGGGAGCTACAATGAGCAGTTCTTC. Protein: CASSRGTGSYNEQFF.

The CDR3 reads CASSPGVEQYF. DNA of the CDR3: TGTGCCAGCAGCCCAGGGGTCGAGCAGTACTTC. The gene calls are TRBV14 and TRBJ2-7, with D maybe TRBD1 (6 bases). From germline, CDR1 is SGHDN and CDR2 FVKESK. V was trimmed by 4 bases and J by 6 bases, leaving 7 bases between them. The CDR3 is 11 residues long.

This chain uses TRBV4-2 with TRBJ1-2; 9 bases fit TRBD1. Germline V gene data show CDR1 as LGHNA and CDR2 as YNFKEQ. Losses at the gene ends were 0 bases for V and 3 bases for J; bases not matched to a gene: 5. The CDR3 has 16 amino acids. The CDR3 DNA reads TGTGCCAGCAGCCAAGATGTCCGGACAGGGGACTATGGCTACACCTTC. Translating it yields CASSQDVRTGDYGYTF.

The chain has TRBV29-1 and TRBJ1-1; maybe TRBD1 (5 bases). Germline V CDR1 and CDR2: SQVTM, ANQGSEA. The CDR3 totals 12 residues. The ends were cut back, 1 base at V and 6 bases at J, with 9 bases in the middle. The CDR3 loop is CSVEVGRAEAFF. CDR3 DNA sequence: TGCAGCGTTGAAGTTGGCAGGGCTGAAGCTTTCTTT.

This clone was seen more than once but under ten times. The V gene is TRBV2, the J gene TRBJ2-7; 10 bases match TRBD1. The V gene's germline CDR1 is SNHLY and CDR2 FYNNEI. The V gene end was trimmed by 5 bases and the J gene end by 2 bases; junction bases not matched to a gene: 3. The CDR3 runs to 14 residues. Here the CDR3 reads CASSSGQGPYEQYF. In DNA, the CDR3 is TGTGCCAGCAGTTCGGGACAGGGGCCCTACGAGCAGTACTTC.

The DNA of the CDR3 is TGCTCCGGGATGGAAGGCGCTGAAGCTTTCTTT. This gives the protein CSGMEGAEAFF. This rearrangement joins TRBV29-1 to TRBJ1-1; D gene ambiguous. The CDR3 spans 11 residues. The germline gives CDR1 SQVTM, CDR2 ANQGSEA.

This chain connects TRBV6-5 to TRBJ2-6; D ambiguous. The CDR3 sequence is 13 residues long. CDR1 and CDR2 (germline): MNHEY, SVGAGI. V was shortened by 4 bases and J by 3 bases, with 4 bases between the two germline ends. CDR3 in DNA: TGTGCCAGCAGTTCCGTTGGGGCCAACGTCCTGACTTTC. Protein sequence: CASSSVGANVLTF.

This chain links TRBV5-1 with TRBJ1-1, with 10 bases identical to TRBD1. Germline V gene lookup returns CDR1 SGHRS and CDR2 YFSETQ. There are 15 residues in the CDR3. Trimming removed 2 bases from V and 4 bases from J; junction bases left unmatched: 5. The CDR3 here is CASSFSTGGRTEAFF. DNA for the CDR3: TGCGCCAGCAGCTTTTCGACAGGGGGCCGCACTGAAGCTTTCTTT.

CDR3 loop: CSVGAGIGEQYF. The CDR3 region has the DNA TGCAGCGTTGGGGCAGGGATCGGAGAGCAGTACTTC. The chain joins TRBV29-1 to TRBJ2-7; maybe TRBD1 (5 bases). The CDR3 length is 12 residues. The germline CDR1 and CDR2 sequences are SQVTM and ANQGSEA. V lost 4 bases to trimming and J lost 7 bases, with 14 bases between them.

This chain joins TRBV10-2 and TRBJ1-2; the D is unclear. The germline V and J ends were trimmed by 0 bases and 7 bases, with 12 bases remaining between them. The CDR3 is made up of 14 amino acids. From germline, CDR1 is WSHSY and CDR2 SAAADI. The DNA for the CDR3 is TGCGCCAGCAGTGAGTCGGCCGCCCCGGGTGGCTACACCTTC. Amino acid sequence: CASSESAAPGGYTF.

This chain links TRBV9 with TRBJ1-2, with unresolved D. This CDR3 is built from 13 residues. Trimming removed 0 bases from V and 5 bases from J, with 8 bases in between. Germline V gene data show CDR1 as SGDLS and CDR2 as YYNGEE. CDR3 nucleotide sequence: TGTGCCAGCAGCGTAGTGGGAGGATATGGCTACACCTTC. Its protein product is CASSVVGGYGYTF.